These 5 T cell receptor beta chains came from one sample sequenced in a study of blood T cell repertoires in COVID-19. Sequencing used immunoSEQ multiplex PCR; TCRdb keeps in-frame clones, though not all of them. The table has over 200,000 clones, 88% seen once. Input material: peripheral blood. The receptors were gathered from a woman aged 55 to 70 with acute or convalescent COVID-19.

On this clone itself: This specimen includes other DNA sequences encoding the same CDR3. The chain uses TRBV19 and TRBJ1-1; D unresolved. Germline-derived CDR1 and CDR2 are LNHDA and SQIVND (reference sequence). Between the trimmed V and J ends, which lost 1 base and 6 bases, there was a span of 6 bases. This CDR3 has 12 amino acids. The CDR3 DNA reads TGTGCCAGTAGTATAGGAGTGGCTGAAGCTTTCTTT. This translates into CASSIGVAEAFF. Full variable domain (rest looked up from reference TRBV19 and TRBJ1-1): DGGITQSPKYLFRKEGQNVTLSCEQNLNHDAMYWYRQDPGQGLRLIYYSQIVNDFQKGDIAEGYSVSREKKESFPLTVTSAQKNPTAFYLCASSIGVAEAFFGQGTRLTVV.

The chain recombines TRBV19 with TRBJ2-1; D is perhaps TRBD2 (6 bases). Trimming stripped 5 bases from V and 6 bases from J, with 26 bases between. Germline assignment: CDR1 LNHDA and CDR2 SQIVND (reference sequence). The CDR3 contains 18 residues. CDR3 DNA: TGTGCCAGTAGTCCGACCCTAGACGGGAGTAGAGTCTCCAATGAGCAGTTCTTC. Its protein product is CASSPTLDGSRVSNEQFF.

The V and J genes are TRBV27 and TRBJ1-4; 9 bases are shared with TRBD1. With 5 bases clipped from V and 7 bases from J, the junction kept 5 bases outside the gene matches. This CDR3 is built from 14 residues. Looked up from germline, CDR1 is MNHEY and CDR2 is SMNVEV (reference sequence). The CDR3 DNA is TGTGCCAGCAGTAAACAGGGGGCGCGTGAAAAACTGTTTTTT. As protein: CASSKQGAREKLFF. The full variable domain, its missing parts supplied by reference TRBV27 and TRBJ1-4, is EAQVTQNPRYLITVTGKKLTVTCSQNMNHEYMSWYRQDPGLGLRQIYYSMNVEVTDKGDVPEGYKVSRKEKRNFPLILESPSPNQTSLYFCASSKQGAREKLFFGSGTQLSVL.

The chain recombines TRBV25-1 with TRBJ1-2, with TRBD1 matching 11 bases. Germline V gene data show CDR1 as MGHDK and CDR2 as SYGVNS. V dropped 6 bases and J dropped 4; count of bases not matched to a gene: 4. The CDR3 is 14 amino acids. The CDR3 reads CASSGTGGAYGYTF. CDR3 DNA: TGTGCCAGCAGCGGGACAGGGGGGGCCTATGGCTACACCTTC.

The chain recombines TRBV18 with TRBJ2-7; 9 nucleotides match TRBD2. Germline trimming cut 3 bases from V and 4 bases from J; bases unmatched to any gene: 4. The CDR3 consists of 14 residues. The germline V gene encodes CDR1 KGHSH and CDR2 LQKENI. CDR3 loop: CASSPGLASYEQYF. The CDR3 nucleotides read TGTGCCAGCTCACCGGGACTAGCCAGTTACGAGCAGTACTTC.